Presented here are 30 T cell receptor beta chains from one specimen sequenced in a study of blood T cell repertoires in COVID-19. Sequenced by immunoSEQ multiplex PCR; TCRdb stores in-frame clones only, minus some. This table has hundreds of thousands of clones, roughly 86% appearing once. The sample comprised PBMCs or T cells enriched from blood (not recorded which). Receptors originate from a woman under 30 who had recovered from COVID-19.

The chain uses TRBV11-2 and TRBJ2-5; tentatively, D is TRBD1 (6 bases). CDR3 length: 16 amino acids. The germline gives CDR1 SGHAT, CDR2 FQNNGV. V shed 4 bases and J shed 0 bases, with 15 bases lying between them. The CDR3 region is CASSSPDSSHQETQYF. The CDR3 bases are TGTGCCAGCAGCTCGCCGGACAGTTCCCACCAAGAGACCCAGTACTTC.

CDR3 bases: TGCAGCGTTCGGGGAACCCCGACTCAGCCCCAGCATTTT. It yields the protein CSVRGTPTQPQHF. This chain connects TRBV29-1 to TRBJ1-5; D not certain. The V gene lost 5 bases and the J gene lost 6 bases, with 14 bases spanning the gap. The germline gives CDR1 SQVTM, CDR2 ANQGSEA. The CDR3 length is 13 residues.

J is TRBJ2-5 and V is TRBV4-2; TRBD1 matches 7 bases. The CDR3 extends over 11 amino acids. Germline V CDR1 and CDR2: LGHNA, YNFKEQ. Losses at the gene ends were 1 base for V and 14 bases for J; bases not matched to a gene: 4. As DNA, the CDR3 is TGTGCCAGCAGCCAAGGTGGGGACAGATACTTC. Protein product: CASSQGGDRYF.

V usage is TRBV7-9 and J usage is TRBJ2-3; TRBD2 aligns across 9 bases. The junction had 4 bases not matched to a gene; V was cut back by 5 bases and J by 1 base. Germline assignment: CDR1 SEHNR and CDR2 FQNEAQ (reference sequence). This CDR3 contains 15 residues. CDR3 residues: CASSTRLAGTDTQYF. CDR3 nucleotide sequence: TGTGCCAGCAGCACGCGACTAGCGGGCACAGATACGCAGTATTTT. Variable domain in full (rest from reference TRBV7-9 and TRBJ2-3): DTGVSQNPRHKITKRGQNVTFRCDPISEHNRLYWYRQTLGQGPEFLTYFQNEAQLEKSRLLSDRFSAERPKGSFSTLEIQRTEQGDSAMYLCASSTRLAGTDTQYFGPGTRLTVL.

The CDR3 reads CASSLTSAAGQETQYF. DNA of the CDR3: TGCGCCAGCAGCTTGACGTCTGCGGCGGGCCAAGAGACCCAGTACTTC. J is TRBJ2-5 and V is TRBV5-1; perhaps TRBD2 as D (5 bases). The CDR3 has 16 residues. With 1 base removed from V and 1 base from J, the gap between germline ends came to 14 bases. Germline values: CDR1 SGHRS, CDR2 YFSETQ.

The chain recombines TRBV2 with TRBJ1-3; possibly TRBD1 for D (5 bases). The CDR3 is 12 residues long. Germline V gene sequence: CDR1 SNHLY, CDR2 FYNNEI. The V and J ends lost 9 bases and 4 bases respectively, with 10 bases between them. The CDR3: CASTGYGNTIYF. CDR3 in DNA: TGTGCCAGTACAGGTTACGGAAACACCATATATTTT. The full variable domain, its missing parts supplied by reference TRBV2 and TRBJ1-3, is EPEVTQTPSHQVTQMGQEVILRCVPISNHLYFYWYRQILGQKVEFLVSFYNNEISEKSEIFDDQFSVERPDGSNFTLKIRSTKLEDSAMYFCASTGYGNTIYFGEGSWLTVV.

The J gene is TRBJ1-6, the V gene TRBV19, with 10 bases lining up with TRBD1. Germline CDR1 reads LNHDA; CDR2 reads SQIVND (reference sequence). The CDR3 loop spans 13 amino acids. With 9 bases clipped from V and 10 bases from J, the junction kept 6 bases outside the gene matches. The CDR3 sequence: CASEGQGNSPLHF. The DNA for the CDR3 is TGTGCCAGCGAGGGACAGGGGAACTCACCCCTCCACTTT.

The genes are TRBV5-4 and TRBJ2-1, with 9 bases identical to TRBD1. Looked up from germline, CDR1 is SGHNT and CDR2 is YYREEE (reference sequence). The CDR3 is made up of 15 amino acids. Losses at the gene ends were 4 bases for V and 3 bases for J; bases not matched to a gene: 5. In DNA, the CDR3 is TGTGCCAGCAGCGGTCGGGACAGGGACTACAATGAGCAGTTCTTC. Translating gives CASSGRDRDYNEQFF.

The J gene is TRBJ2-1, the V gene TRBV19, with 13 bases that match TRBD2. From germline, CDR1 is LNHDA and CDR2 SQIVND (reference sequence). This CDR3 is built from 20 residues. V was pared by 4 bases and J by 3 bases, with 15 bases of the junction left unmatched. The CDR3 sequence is CASSTGLAGVSLLRYNEQFF. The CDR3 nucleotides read TGTGCCAGTAGTACAGGACTAGCGGGGGTTAGCCTCCTCCGCTACAATGAGCAGTTCTTC.

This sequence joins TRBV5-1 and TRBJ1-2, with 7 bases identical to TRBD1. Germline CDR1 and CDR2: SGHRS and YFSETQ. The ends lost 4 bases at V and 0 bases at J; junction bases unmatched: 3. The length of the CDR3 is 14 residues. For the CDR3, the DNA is TGCGCCAGCAGCCACGGGACAGCTAACTATGGCTACACCTTC. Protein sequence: CASSHGTANYGYTF.

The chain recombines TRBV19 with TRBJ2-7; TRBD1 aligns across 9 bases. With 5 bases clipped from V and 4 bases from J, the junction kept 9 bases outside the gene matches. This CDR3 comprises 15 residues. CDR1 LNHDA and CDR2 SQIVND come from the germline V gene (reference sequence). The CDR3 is CASSEQQGAVYEQYF. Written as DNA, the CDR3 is TGTGCCAGTAGTGAACAACAGGGGGCGGTTTACGAGCAGTACTTC.

This CDR3 is CASSFRGGTEAFF. CDR3 nucleotides: TGTGCCAGCAGTTTTAGGGGAGGAACTGAAGCTTTCTTT. The chain couples TRBV27 to TRBJ1-1; D perhaps matches TRBD1 (5 bases). The CDR3 consists of 13 residues. Germline V lookup: CDR1 MNHEY, CDR2 SMNVEV (reference sequence). Trimming took 3 bases from V and 5 from J, leaving 10 bases between them.

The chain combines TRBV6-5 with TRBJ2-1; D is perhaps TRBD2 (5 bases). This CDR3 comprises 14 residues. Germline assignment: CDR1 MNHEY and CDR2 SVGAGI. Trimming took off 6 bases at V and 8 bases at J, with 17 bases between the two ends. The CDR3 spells CASSRKKTGYEQFF. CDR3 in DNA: TGTGCCAGCAGCCGAAAAAAGACGGGATATGAGCAGTTCTTC.

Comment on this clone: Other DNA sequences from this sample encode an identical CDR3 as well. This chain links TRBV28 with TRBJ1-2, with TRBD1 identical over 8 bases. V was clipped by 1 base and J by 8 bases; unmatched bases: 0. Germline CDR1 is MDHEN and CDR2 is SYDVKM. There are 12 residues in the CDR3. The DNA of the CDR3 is TGTGCCAGCAGTTTATCAGGGGGCGGCTACACCTTC. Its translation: CASSLSGGGYTF.

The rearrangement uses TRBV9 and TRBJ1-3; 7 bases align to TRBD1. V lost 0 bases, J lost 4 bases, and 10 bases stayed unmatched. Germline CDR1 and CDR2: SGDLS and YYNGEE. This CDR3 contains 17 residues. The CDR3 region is CASSVGSGTVNGNTIYF. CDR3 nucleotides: TGTGCCAGCAGCGTAGGCTCCGGGACAGTGAACGGAAACACCATATATTTT.

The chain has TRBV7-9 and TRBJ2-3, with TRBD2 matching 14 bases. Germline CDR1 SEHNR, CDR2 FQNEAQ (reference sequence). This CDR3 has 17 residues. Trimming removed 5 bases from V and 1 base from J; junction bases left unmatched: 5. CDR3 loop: CASSAGTSGSGTDTQYF. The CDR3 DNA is TGTGCCAGCAGCGCGGGGACTAGCGGGAGTGGCACAGATACGCAGTATTTT.

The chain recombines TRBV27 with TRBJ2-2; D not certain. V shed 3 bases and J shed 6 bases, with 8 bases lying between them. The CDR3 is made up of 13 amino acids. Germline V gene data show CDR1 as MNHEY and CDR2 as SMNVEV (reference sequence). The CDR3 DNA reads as TGTGCCAGCAGTTTCCAGGTCTCCGGGGAGCTGTTTTTT. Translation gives CASSFQVSGELFF.

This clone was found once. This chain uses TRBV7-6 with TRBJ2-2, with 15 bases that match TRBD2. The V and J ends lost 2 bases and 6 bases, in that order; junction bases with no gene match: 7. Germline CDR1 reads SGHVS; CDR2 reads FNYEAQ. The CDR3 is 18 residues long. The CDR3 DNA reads TGTGCCAGCAGCTTAATGGGACTAGCGGGGGGACGCCCCGGGGAGCTGTTTTTT. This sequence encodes CASSLMGLAGGRPGELFF.

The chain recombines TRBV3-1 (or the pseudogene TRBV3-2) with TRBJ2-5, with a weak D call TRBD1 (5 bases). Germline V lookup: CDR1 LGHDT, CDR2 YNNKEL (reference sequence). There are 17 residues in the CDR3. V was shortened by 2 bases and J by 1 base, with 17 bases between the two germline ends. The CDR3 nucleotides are TGTGCCAGCAGCCAAAATAAAGGGGATGAGTCCCAAGAGACCCAGTACTTC. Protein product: CASSQNKGDESQETQYF.

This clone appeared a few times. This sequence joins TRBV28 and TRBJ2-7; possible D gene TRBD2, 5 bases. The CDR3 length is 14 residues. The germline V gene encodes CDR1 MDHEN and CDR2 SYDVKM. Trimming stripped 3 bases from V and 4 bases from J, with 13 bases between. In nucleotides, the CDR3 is TGTGCCAGCAGTTTCGAGCAGCGGAGTTACGAGCAGTACTTC. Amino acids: CASSFEQRSYEQYF.

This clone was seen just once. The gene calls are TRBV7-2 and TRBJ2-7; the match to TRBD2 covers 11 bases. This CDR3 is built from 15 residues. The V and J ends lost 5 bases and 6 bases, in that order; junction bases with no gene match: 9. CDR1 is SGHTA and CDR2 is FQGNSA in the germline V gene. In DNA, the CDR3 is TGTGCCAGCAGCGCTAGCGGGCTAGCGGGAGGCGAGCAGTACTTC. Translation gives CASSASGLAGGEQYF.

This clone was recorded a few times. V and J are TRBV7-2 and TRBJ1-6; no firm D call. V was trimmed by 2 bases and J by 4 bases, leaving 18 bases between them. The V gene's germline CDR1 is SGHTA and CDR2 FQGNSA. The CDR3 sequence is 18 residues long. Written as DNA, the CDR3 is TGTGCCAGCAGCTTAATTAGCGGCCGAGGCGGGTATAATTCACCCCTCCACTTT. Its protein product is CASSLISGRGGYNSPLHF.

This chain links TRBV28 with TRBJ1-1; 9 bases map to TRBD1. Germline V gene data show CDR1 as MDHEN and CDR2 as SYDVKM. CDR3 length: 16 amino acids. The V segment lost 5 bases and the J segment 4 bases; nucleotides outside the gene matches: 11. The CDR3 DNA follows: TGTGCCAGCAGTATCCCCGGGACAGGGTACGGCACTGAAGCTTTCTTT. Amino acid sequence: CASSIPGTGYGTEAFF. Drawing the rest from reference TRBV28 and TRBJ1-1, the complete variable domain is DVKVTQSSRYLVKRTGEKVFLECVQDMDHENMFWYRQDPGLGLRLIYFSYDVKMKEKGDIPEGYSVSREKKERFSLILESASTNQTSMYLCASSIPGTGYGTEAFFGQGTRLTVV.

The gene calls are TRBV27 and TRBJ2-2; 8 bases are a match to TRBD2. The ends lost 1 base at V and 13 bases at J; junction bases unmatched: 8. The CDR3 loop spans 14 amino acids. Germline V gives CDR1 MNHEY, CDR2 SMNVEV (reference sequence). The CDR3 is CASSLWSSGGGLFF. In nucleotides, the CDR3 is TGTGCCAGCAGTTTATGGTCGAGCGGGGGTGGGCTGTTTTTT.

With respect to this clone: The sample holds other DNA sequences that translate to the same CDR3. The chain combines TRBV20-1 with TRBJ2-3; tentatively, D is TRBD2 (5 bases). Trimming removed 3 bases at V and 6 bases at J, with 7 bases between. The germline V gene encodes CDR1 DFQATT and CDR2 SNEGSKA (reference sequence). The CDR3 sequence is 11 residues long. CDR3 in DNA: TGCAGTGCTAGTCCGGGGGATACGCAGTATTTT. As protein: CSASPGDTQYF.

The CDR3 bases are TGCGCCAGCAGCTTGGAGGGGCACCAGCCCCAGCATTTT. Encoded protein: CASSLEGHQPQHF. The chain joins TRBV5-1 to TRBJ1-5; a possible D gene is TRBD1 (5 bases). This CDR3 has 13 amino acids. V was pared by 0 bases and J by 7 bases, with 8 bases between. The germline V gene has CDR1 SGHRS and CDR2 YFSETQ.

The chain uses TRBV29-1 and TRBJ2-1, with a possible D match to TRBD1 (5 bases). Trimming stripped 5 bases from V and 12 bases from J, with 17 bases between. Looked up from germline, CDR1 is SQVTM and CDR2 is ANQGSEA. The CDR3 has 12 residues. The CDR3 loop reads CSVNEQAEPQFF. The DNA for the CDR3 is TGCAGCGTTAACGAACAGGCCGAGCCGCAGTTCTTC.

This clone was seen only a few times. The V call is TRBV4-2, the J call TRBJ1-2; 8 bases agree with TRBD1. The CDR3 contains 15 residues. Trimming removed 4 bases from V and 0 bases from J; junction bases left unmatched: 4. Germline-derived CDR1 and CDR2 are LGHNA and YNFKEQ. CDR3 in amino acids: CASSPGTGTNYGYTF. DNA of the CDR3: TGTGCCAGCAGCCCGGGGACAGGAACTAACTATGGCTACACCTTC.

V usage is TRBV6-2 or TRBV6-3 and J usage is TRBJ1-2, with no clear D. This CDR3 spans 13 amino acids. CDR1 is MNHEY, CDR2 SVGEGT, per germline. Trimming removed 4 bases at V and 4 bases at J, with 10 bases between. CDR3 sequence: CASSSVGRYGYTF. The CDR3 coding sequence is TGTGCCAGCAGTTCCGTGGGCCGCTATGGCTACACCTTC.

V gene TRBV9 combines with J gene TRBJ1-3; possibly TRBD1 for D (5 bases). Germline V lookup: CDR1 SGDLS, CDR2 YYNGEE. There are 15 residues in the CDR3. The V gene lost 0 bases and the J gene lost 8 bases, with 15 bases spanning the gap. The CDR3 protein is CASSVALSGEYTIYF. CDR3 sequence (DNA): TGTGCCAGCAGCGTAGCTCTTTCGGGGGAATACACCATATATTTT.